This TCR beta chain was found in a study of CD8+CD57+ T cells in acquired aplastic anemia (dated by TCRdb to 2017 to 2018). Turning to the overall study: DNA extracted from sorted CD4+ and CD8+ cells had a mean of roughly 3 ug, with a range of roughly 0.2 to 27.4 ug. For healthy donor samples, the average read count was about 9.9 million for CD4+ cells and 11 million to 13 million for CD8+ cells.

Genomic DNA served as template for TCR beta VDJ combination and CDR3 sequence profiling. TCR repertoire sequencing was run on an Illumina HiSeq 2000. The study's processing was this. Repertoires were assessed using TRBV/TRBJ rearrangement plots, CDR3 size and DJ length profiles, and Simpson's diversity index. The most abundant DNA sequence in the deep sequencing data was defined as the immunodominant clone. CDR3 amino acid sequences were checked for sharing between subjects and were compared against published repertoires and the VDJdb database. TCRdb reprocessing: public reads trimmed at Q25 with fastp, clones called with MiXCR, in-frame beta chains kept. Rows with a matching CDR3 protein are joined into one entry that keeps the most common DNA and genes. Clone size and V and J calls follow TCRdb, not the original study. Present in this sample are some 190,000 distinct CDR3 sequences, less than 65% of which were seen just once. The ten largest clones represent about 15% of the sample.

This clonotype has at least ten counts. Its antigen remains undetermined. No much larger clone exists at a distance of one base, and base qualities are not known. Paper-wide results and their limitations: Between patients and healthy controls, no significant difference in CD8+ Simpson's diversity was found (P=0.060). Some 30 CD8+ CDR3 sequences were shared between patients and controls but appeared highly expressed in patients and within their immunodominant clones.

In the study, sorted CD4+ and CD8+ blood T cells from patients with severe aplastic anemia and from healthy subjects underwent deep sequencing of TCR repertoires. Ficoll-Paque density gradient centrifugation was used to isolate peripheral blood mononuclear cells. Before DNA was extracted, CD4+ and CD8+ T cells were sorted using either FACS or magnetic beads. What was sequenced was sorted CD4+, CD8+, or CD8+CD57+ T cells (not recorded which) from PBMCs. The TCR originated in a human donor in good health, serving as a control.

The DNA is as follows: TGTGCCAGCAGCCCGTCCCTGACCACCGGGGAGCTGTTTTTT. It codes for CASSPSLTTGELFF. The sequence is built from TRBV6-1 and TRBJ2-2; the D gene assignment is ambiguous. CDR1 and CDR2 were assigned from the germline V gene as MNHNS and SASEGT. Measured from the cysteine to the phenylalanine, the CDR3 is 14 residues long. The kept DNA is CDR3 alone, 42 bases in frame from the first base. V and J are truncated by 6 bases and 4 bases respectively, leaving an intervening sequence of 12 bases.